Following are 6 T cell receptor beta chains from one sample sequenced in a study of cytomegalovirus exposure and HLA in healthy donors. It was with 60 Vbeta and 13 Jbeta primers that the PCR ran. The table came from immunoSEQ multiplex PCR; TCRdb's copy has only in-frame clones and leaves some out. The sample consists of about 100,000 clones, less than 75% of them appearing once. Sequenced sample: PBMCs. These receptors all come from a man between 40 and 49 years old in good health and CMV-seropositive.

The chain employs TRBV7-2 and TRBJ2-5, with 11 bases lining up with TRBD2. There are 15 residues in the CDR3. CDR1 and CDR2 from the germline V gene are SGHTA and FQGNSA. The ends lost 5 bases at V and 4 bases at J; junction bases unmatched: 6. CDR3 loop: CASSPTSGIGETQYF. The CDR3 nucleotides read TGTGCCAGCAGCCCGACTAGCGGGATCGGAGAGACCCAGTACTTC.

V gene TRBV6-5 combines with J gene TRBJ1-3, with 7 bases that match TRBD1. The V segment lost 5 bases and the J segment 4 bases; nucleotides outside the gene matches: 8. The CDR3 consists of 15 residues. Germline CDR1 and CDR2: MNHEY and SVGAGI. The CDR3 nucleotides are TGTGCCAGCAGTCGGGAAACAGGGGTAGGAAACACCATATATTTT. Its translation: CASSRETGVGNTIYF.

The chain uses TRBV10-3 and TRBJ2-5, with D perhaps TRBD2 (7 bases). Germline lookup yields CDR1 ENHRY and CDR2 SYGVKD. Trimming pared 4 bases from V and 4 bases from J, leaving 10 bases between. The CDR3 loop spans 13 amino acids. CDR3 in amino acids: CAISGGGGETQYF. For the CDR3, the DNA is TGTGCCATCAGTGGCGGGGGCGGAGAGACCCAGTACTTC.

The CDR3: CASTNRASGSTDTQYF. The CDR3 DNA reads TGTGCCAGCACCAACCGCGCTAGCGGGAGCACAGATACGCAGTATTTT. V is TRBV11-2 and J is TRBJ2-3, with TRBD2 matching 8 bases. V was clipped by 7 bases and J by 0 bases; unmatched bases: 9. This CDR3 is built from 16 residues. CDR1 and CDR2 (germline): SGHAT, FQNNGV.

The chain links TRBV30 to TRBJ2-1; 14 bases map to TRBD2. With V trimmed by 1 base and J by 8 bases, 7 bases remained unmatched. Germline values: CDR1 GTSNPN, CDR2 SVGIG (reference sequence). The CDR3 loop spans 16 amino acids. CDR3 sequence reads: CAWSARLAGGYDEQFF. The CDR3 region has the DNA TGTGCCTGGAGTGCGAGACTAGCGGGAGGGTACGATGAGCAGTTCTTC. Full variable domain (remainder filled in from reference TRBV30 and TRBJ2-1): SQTIHQWPATLVQPVGSPLSLECTVEGTSNPNLYWYRQAAGRGLQLLFYSVGIGQISSEVPQNLSASRPQDRQFILSSKKLLLSDSGFYLCAWSARLAGGYDEQFFGPGTRLTVL.

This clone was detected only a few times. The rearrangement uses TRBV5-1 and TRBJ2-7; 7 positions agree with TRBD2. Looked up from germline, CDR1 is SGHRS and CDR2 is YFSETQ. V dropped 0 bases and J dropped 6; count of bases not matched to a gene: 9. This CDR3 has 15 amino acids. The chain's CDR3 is CASSLDGRGSSEQYF. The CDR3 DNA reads TGCGCCAGCAGCTTGGACGGGCGCGGGAGTTCCGAGCAGTACTTC.